Each of the 24 T cell receptor beta chains below was sequenced from the same sample in a study of cytomegalovirus exposure and HLA in healthy donors. In the PCR, 60 Vbeta and 13 Jbeta primers were used. Sequenced by immunoSEQ multiplex PCR; TCRdb stores in-frame clones only, minus some. In the table there are 60,000 to 75,000 clones, 85% to 90% of which are singletons. Sequenced: PBMCs. The receptors originated from a woman in her 30s in good health and CMV-seropositive.

The chain is built from TRBV2 and TRBJ1-5; possible D gene TRBD1, 6 bases. Trimming removed 5 bases at V and 7 bases at J, with 15 bases between. The CDR3 length is 14 residues. The germline V gene has CDR1 SNHLY and CDR2 FYNNEI. The CDR3: CASSKGVRGQPQHF. The CDR3 DNA reads TGTGCCAGCAGTAAGGGGGTAAGGGGACAGCCCCAGCATTTT.

This chain links TRBV7-9 with TRBJ1-2, with 11 bases fitting TRBD1. Per germline, CDR1 SEHNR and CDR2 FQNEAQ (reference sequence). The CDR3 is made up of 18 amino acids. V trimming: 3 bases; J trimming: 4 bases; junction bases outside the gene matches: 13. CDR3 loop: CASSFLRTGGASGYGYTF. CDR3 nucleotide sequence: TGTGCCAGCAGCTTTTTAAGGACAGGGGGCGCTTCTGGCTATGGCTACACCTTC.

The chain links TRBV23-1 to TRBJ2-7; 8 bases line up with TRBD2. TRBV23-1 is assigned to the ORF class and has an uncertain function. The J segment lost 7 bases and the V segment lost 7 bases, leaving 9 bases of the junction unmatched. There are 13 residues in the CDR3. The CDR3, as DNA: TGCGCCAGCATGGGTAGGGGGACTAGGGAGCAGTACTTC. Residues: CASMGRGTREQYF.

The CDR3 reads CASSLGGPTNEKLFF. For the CDR3, the DNA is TGTGCCAGCAGTTTGGGGGGGCCAACTAATGAAAAACTGTTTTTT. The V gene is TRBV28, the J gene TRBJ1-4, with a tentative D call TRBD1 (6 bases). The CDR3 is made up of 15 amino acids. Trimming took off 3 bases at V and 0 bases at J, with 8 bases between the two ends. Germline CDR1 and CDR2: MDHEN and SYDVKM.

V is TRBV27 and J is TRBJ1-4; no clear D. CDR1 MNHEY and CDR2 SMNVEV come from the germline V gene (reference sequence). Trimming left V 1 base short and J 5 bases short, with 11 bases between. The CDR3 runs 15 residues. The CDR3 DNA is TGTGCCAGCAGTTTATGGGGAGGGTCGAATGAAAAACTGTTTTTT. This codes for CASSLWGGSNEKLFF. The full variable domain, its missing parts supplied by reference TRBV27 and TRBJ1-4, is EAQVTQNPRYLITVTGKKLTVTCSQNMNHEYMSWYRQDPGLGLRQIYYSMNVEVTDKGDVPEGYKVSRKEKRNFPLILESPSPNQTSLYFCASSLWGGSNEKLFFGSGTQLSVL.

This clone was seen just once. Other nucleotide sequences from this sample produce the same CDR3. The chain is built from TRBV27 and TRBJ2-4; the D gene is possibly TRBD1 (6 bases). Germline CDR1 MNHEY, CDR2 SMNVEV (reference sequence). Deletions cut 5 bases from V and 8 bases from J, with 16 bases between. The CDR3 has 14 amino acids. The CDR3 spells CASSKAGTRDIQYF. In DNA form, the CDR3 reads TGTGCCAGCAGTAAGGCCGGGACACGGGACATTCAGTACTTC.

This chain joins TRBV5-6 and TRBJ2-7; 7 bases are shared with TRBD2. The CDR3 extends over 14 amino acids. The germline CDR1 and CDR2 sequences are SGHDT and YYEEEE. Losses at the gene ends were 4 bases for V and 0 bases for J; bases not matched to a gene: 4. CDR3 sequence (DNA): TGTGCCAGCAGCCTAGGGACTAACTCCTACGAGCAGTACTTC. It encodes CASSLGTNSYEQYF.

The chain employs TRBV7-9 and TRBJ1-4; D possibly corresponds to TRBD1 (5 bases). Between the trimmed V and J ends, which lost 5 bases and 1 base, there was a span of 14 bases. The CDR3 totals 16 residues. Germline loops: CDR1 SEHNR, CDR2 FQNEAQ (reference sequence). The CDR3 coding sequence is TGTGCCAGCAGCGCGACAGCGTCCCGAACTAATGAAAAACTGTTTTTT. Translation gives CASSATASRTNEKLFF.

The V and J genes are TRBV10-3 and TRBJ2-4, with 7 bases lining up with TRBD1. Germline V gene lookup returns CDR1 ENHRY and CDR2 SYGVKD. The CDR3 is made up of 15 amino acids. V lost 3 bases to trimming and J lost 8 bases; unmatched junction nucleotides: 10. CDR3 nucleotides: TGTGCCATCAGTGATACCCGGACAGGCGCCTACATTCAGTACTTC. Its protein product is CAISDTRTGAYIQYF.

The J gene is TRBJ1-3, the V gene TRBV30, with D possibly TRBD1 on 5 matching bases. Trimming took off 5 bases at V and 0 bases at J, with 8 bases between the two ends. The CDR3 loop spans 13 amino acids. Germline V gives CDR1 GTSNPN, CDR2 SVGIG (reference sequence). DNA of the CDR3: TGTGCCTGGCAGGGTAACTCTGGAAACACCATATATTTT. Protein: CAWQGNSGNTIYF.

This chain uses TRBV18 with TRBJ1-4; tentatively, D is TRBD1 (5 bases). There are 16 residues in the CDR3. The V end was cut by 6 bases, the J end by 8 bases, with 22 bases between. The V gene's germline CDR1 is KGHSH and CDR2 LQKENI. CDR3 in amino acids: CASSPERRQGGEKLFF. The CDR3 nucleotides read TGTGCCAGCTCGCCCGAACGAAGGCAGGGTGGGGAAAAACTGTTTTTT.

The chain employs TRBV9 and TRBJ2-7, with TRBD2 as a possible D gene (6 bases). The ends were cut back, 4 bases at V and 7 bases at J, with 15 bases in the middle. CDR3 size: 13 residues. The germline CDR1 and CDR2 sequences are SGDLS and YYNGEE. CDR3 loop: CASSSTGLGEQYF. CDR3 DNA sequence: TGTGCCAGCAGCTCTACGGGACTGGGGGAGCAGTACTTC.

This CDR3 reads CANSRDWEDEQYF. CDR3 DNA: TGTGCCAACAGCCGGGACTGGGAGGACGAGCAGTACTTC. The chain carries TRBV6-1 and TRBJ2-7; tentatively, D is TRBD2 (6 bases). The V gene's germline CDR1 is MNHNS and CDR2 SASEGT. This CDR3 comprises 13 residues. V was shortened by 10 bases and J by 5 bases, with 18 bases between the two germline ends.

The rearrangement links TRBV9 to TRBJ2-5, with 8 bases fitting TRBD1. Losses at the gene ends were 5 bases for V and 5 bases for J; bases not matched to a gene: 20. The CDR3 sequence is 18 residues long. Per the germline V gene, CDR1 is SGDLS and CDR2 is YYNGEE. The CDR3 sequence is CASSHDSRTGRSWETQYF. The CDR3 DNA sequence: TGTGCCAGCAGTCACGATTCGCGGACAGGGAGGTCGTGGGAGACCCAGTACTTC.

With regard to this clone: Other DNA sequences within the sample encode an identical CDR3. The genes are TRBV27 and TRBJ2-1; D gene ambiguous. Germline CDR1 MNHEY, CDR2 SMNVEV (reference sequence). This CDR3 has 13 residues. Trimming shortened V by 2 bases and J by 4 bases, and 6 bases separated the two germline ends. The CDR3 bases are TGTGCCAGCAGTTTAAGCAGGTACAATGAGCAGTTCTTC. Protein sequence: CASSLSRYNEQFF.

This chain links TRBV10-3 with TRBJ1-1; possible D gene TRBD1, 6 bases. The V end lost 2 bases, the J end lost 0 bases, and 10 bases lay between the germline ends. Germline CDR1 ENHRY, CDR2 SYGVKD. This CDR3 comprises 15 residues. The CDR3, as DNA: TGTGCCATCAGTGAGCCAGGGGTCTTGAACACTGAAGCTTTCTTT. Protein sequence: CAISEPGVLNTEAFF.

The V gene is TRBV6-5, the J gene TRBJ2-7; D possibly corresponds to TRBD1 (6 bases). With 8 bases removed from V and 3 bases from J, the gap between germline ends came to 20 bases. CDR3 length equals 15 residues. Germline V CDR1 and CDR2: MNHEY, SVGAGI. This chain's CDR3 is CASQGKLSPYYEQYF. The CDR3 DNA reads TGTGCCAGCCAGGGGAAACTTAGCCCTTACTACGAGCAGTACTTC.

The J gene is TRBJ2-3, the V gene TRBV14; D gene unclear. Germline V gene lookup returns CDR1 SGHDN and CDR2 FVKESK. Trimming removed 4 bases from V and 4 bases from J, with 9 bases in between. The CDR3 has 13 amino acids. CDR3 sequence reads: CASSLLVSDTQYF. The CDR3 DNA sequence: TGTGCCAGCAGCCTCCTTGTATCAGATACGCAGTATTTT.

The V and J genes are TRBV7-9 and TRBJ1-4; tentative D call: TRBD1 (5 bases). The length of the CDR3 is 14 residues. Trimming stripped 6 bases from V and 7 bases from J, with 15 bases between. Per germline, CDR1 SEHNR and CDR2 FQNEAQ (reference sequence). The CDR3 nucleotides read TGTGCCAGCAGTTGGGGGGACGGCTCTGAAAAACTGTTTTTT. The encoded protein is CASSWGDGSEKLFF. The variable domain in full, completed from reference TRBV7-9 and TRBJ1-4, reads DTGVSQNPRHKITKRGQNVTFRCDPISEHNRLYWYRQTLGQGPEFLTYFQNEAQLEKSRLLSDRFSAERPKGSFSTLEIQRTEQGDSAMYLCASSWGDGSEKLFFGSGTQLSVL.

The chain uses TRBV5-1 and TRBJ2-1; D may be TRBD2 (7 bases). CDR1 is SGHRS and CDR2 is YFSETQ in the germline V gene. With 3 bases removed from V and 2 bases from J, the gap between germline ends came to 9 bases. This CDR3 region has 14 residues. The CDR3 loop reads CASSSGGAYNEQFF. The DNA of the CDR3 is TGCGCCAGCAGCTCGGGGGGCGCCTACAATGAGCAGTTCTTC.

The chain uses TRBV18 and TRBJ2-2, with D tentatively TRBD2 (5 bases). V lost 6 bases and J lost 8, with 19 bases in between. Germline V gene sequence: CDR1 KGHSH, CDR2 LQKENI. The CDR3 has 15 residues. CDR3 sequence reads: CASSNPAAAAGELFF. For the CDR3, the DNA is TGTGCCAGCTCTAACCCAGCGGCAGCAGCTGGGGAGCTGTTTTTT. Combining the CDR3 with reference TRBV18 and TRBJ2-2 gives the whole variable domain NAGVMQNPRHLVRRRGQEARLRCSPMKGHSHVYWYRQLPEEGLKFMVYLQKENIIDESGMPKERFSAEFPKEGPSILRIQQVVRGDSAAYFCASSNPAAAAGELFFGEGSRLTVL.

This chain links TRBV29-1 with TRBJ2-7; TRBD1 matches 11 bases. This CDR3 has 14 amino acids. V lost 3 bases to trimming and J lost 4 bases; unmatched junction nucleotides: 5. The germline V gene encodes CDR1 SQVTM and CDR2 ANQGSEA. CDR3 in amino acids: CSVETGTGGYEQYF. CDR3 bases: TGCAGCGTTGAGACCGGGACAGGGGGATACGAGCAGTACTTC.

In this sample, this clone turned up once. V and J are TRBV27 and TRBJ2-7; 11 bases are a match to TRBD2. The trim removed 8 bases at V and 2 bases at J, leaving 5 bases unmatched. Per the germline V gene, CDR1 is MNHEY and CDR2 is SMNVEV (reference sequence). The CDR3 spans 14 residues. CDR3 region: CASRLAGGTYEQYF. Written as DNA, the CDR3 is TGTGCCAGCCGCCTAGCGGGAGGAACCTACGAGCAGTACTTC.

This chain uses TRBV5-1 with TRBJ1-1, with D maybe TRBD1 (5 bases). The V and J ends lost 0 bases and 0 bases respectively, with 9 bases between them. Germline loops: CDR1 SGHRS, CDR2 YFSETQ. The CDR3 extends over 15 amino acids. In nucleotides, the CDR3 is TGCGCCAGCAGCTTGGATGGACAAATGAACACTGAAGCTTTCTTT. Amino acids: CASSLDGQMNTEAFF.